One and the same sample provided the 17 T cell receptor beta chains below, sequenced in a study of PD-1 blockade in classical Hodgkin lymphoma. Sequenced by immunoSEQ multiplex PCR; TCRdb stores in-frame clones only, minus some. The sample holds around 13,000 clones, more than 70% seen once. Time point here: cycle 4 day 1 (C4D1), after more than five weeks of nivolumab. Every patient had relapsed following autologous stem cell transplantation, and cohorts differed in brentuximab vedotin exposure. With magnetic negative selection, CD4+ T cells were purified from PBMCs that had been thawed. The sample here was CD4+ T cells from blood, taken before the fourth cycle of nivolumab. The receptors come from a human donor with classical Hodgkin lymphoma.

The chain recombines TRBV2 with TRBJ1-1, with D possibly matching TRBD1 (6 bases). CDR3 size: 13 residues. Trimming took 4 bases from V and 0 from J, leaving 6 bases between them. CDR1 is SNHLY, CDR2 FYNNEI, per germline. CDR3 sequence reads: CASSGQVNTEAFF. CDR3 DNA: TGTGCCAGCAGTGGACAGGTGAACACTGAAGCTTTCTTT. Full variable domain (remainder filled in from reference TRBV2 and TRBJ1-1): EPEVTQTPSHQVTQMGQEVILRCVPISNHLYFYWYRQILGQKVEFLVSFYNNEISEKSEIFDDQFSVERPDGSNFTLKIRSTKLEDSAMYFCASSGQVNTEAFFGQGTRLTVV.

This clone was recorded a few times. This sequence joins TRBV7-9 and TRBJ1-2; no clear D gene. V lost 3 bases and J 9 bases, leaving 11 bases between the germline ends. The germline CDR1 and CDR2 sequences are SEHNR and FQNEAQ (reference sequence). The CDR3 runs 12 residues. Here the CDR3 DNA reads TGTGCCAGCAGCTTGGTCGATACCCGCTACACCTTC. It is translated as CASSLVDTRYTF.

The chain couples TRBV7-7 to TRBJ2-5, with a tentative D call TRBD1 (6 bases). Germline-derived CDR1 and CDR2 are SSHAT and FNYEAQ (reference sequence). The CDR3 consists of 13 residues. The V end lost 0 bases, the J end lost 5 bases, and 7 bases lay between the germline ends. The CDR3 nucleotides are TGTGCCAGCAGCTTAGCGGGGGCCGAGACCCAGTACTTC. It codes for CASSLAGAETQYF.

V usage is TRBV7-7 and J usage is TRBJ2-5; a weak D match, TRBD2 (6 bases). The CDR3 sequence is 15 residues long. Trimming removed 1 base from V and 1 base from J, with 10 bases in between. Germline lookup yields CDR1 SSHAT and CDR2 FNYEAQ (reference sequence). CDR3 amino acids: CASSLGGVLQETQYF. Written as DNA, the CDR3 is TGTGCCAGCAGCTTAGGGGGGGTCCTCCAAGAGACCCAGTACTTC.

The V and J genes are TRBV13 and TRBJ1-3; D is ambiguous. Trimming shortened V by 0 bases and J by 0 bases, and 6 bases separated the two germline ends. The CDR3 has 15 amino acids. Germline CDR1 is PRHDT and CDR2 is FYEKMQ (reference sequence). CDR3 amino acids: CASSLGWDSGNTIYF. CDR3 DNA: TGTGCCAGCAGCTTAGGTTGGGACTCTGGAAACACCATATATTTT.

J is TRBJ2-7 and V is TRBV5-5; D possibly corresponds to TRBD1 (7 bases). CDR1 is SGHKS and CDR2 is YYEKEE in the germline V gene (reference sequence). This CDR3 is built from 14 residues. V lost 4 bases and J lost 7, with 18 bases in between. CDR3 loop: CASSPGTARGEQYF. The CDR3 nucleotides read TGTGCCAGCAGCCCCGGGACAGCCCGGGGGGAGCAGTACTTC.

Written as DNA, the CDR3 is TGTGCCAGCAGCTCGACAGTAACCGGGGAGCTGTTTTTT. Protein product: CASSSTVTGELFF. The chain couples TRBV11-3 to TRBJ2-2; D is perhaps TRBD1 (5 bases). CDR3 length: 13 residues. Trimming cost V 4 bases and J 5 bases, with 8 bases left between them. Germline CDR1 SGHNT, CDR2 YENEEA.

This chain connects TRBV27 to TRBJ2-7; TRBD1 aligns across 7 bases. Looked up from germline, CDR1 is MNHEY and CDR2 is SMNVEV (reference sequence). The CDR3 length is 15 residues. Germline trimming cut 6 bases from V and 0 bases from J; bases unmatched to any gene: 8. The chain's CDR3 is CASRRTGATSYEQYF. Here the CDR3 DNA reads TGTGCCAGCAGACGAACAGGGGCGACCTCCTACGAGCAGTACTTC.

The CDR3 reads CASSPYRGGETQYF. The CDR3 DNA follows: TGTGCCAGCAGTCCTTACAGGGGCGGCGAGACCCAGTACTTC. The rearrangement joins TRBV11-2 to TRBJ2-5; 7 nucleotides align to TRBD1. CDR3 length equals 14 residues. Germline V CDR1 and CDR2: SGHAT, FQNNGV. J gave up 5 bases and V 6 bases, and 9 bases lay outside the gene matches.

This clone showed up just once. The chain recombines TRBV4-2 with TRBJ2-7; weak D call: TRBD1 (6 bases). With 3 bases removed from V and 5 bases from J, the gap between germline ends came to 14 bases. CDR1 and CDR2 from the germline V gene are LGHNA and YNFKEQ. The CDR3 length is 14 residues. CDR3 nucleotides: TGTGCCAGCAGCCAGGCCACAGGGTTCCACGAGCAGTACTTC. Its translation is CASSQATGFHEQYF.

This rearrangement joins TRBV6-1 to TRBJ2-7; a possible D gene is TRBD1 (5 bases). Germline CDR1 reads MNHNS; CDR2 reads SASEGT. The CDR3 consists of 14 residues. V was trimmed by 7 bases and J by 2 bases, leaving 15 bases between them. CDR3 protein: CASKQRQGTYEQYF. As DNA, the CDR3 is TGTGCCAGCAAACAAAGGCAGGGAACCTACGAGCAGTACTTC.

This clone was counted a few times. This sequence joins TRBV2 and TRBJ1-1, with TRBD1 identical over 7 bases. Germline values: CDR1 SNHLY, CDR2 FYNNEI. This CDR3 contains 14 residues. The V and J ends lost 6 bases and 0 bases, in that order; junction bases with no gene match: 4. The CDR3 sequence: CASSRTGVNTEAFF. The CDR3 nucleotides read TGTGCCAGCAGCAGGACAGGAGTGAACACTGAAGCTTTCTTT.

The rearrangement links TRBV14 to TRBJ2-2; D is unclear. Germline lookup yields CDR1 SGHDN and CDR2 FVKESK. Trimming removed 4 bases at V and 4 bases at J, with 13 bases between. The CDR3 has 15 residues. CDR3 sequence: CASSRENALTGELFF. The DNA for the CDR3 is TGTGCCAGCAGCCGAGAGAATGCTCTCACCGGGGAGCTGTTTTTT.

The V and J genes are TRBV14 and TRBJ1-1; no definite D call. Germline V CDR1 and CDR2: SGHDN, FVKESK. This CDR3 has 15 amino acids. V was cut by 3 bases and J by 1 base, with 12 bases left in between. The CDR3 nucleotides are TGTGCCAGCAGCCAGCTTCGGGCGGGGAACACTGAAGCTTTCTTT. This translates into CASSQLRAGNTEAFF.

The chain is built from TRBV2 and TRBJ1-4; D gene uncertain. V lost 3 bases and J 8 bases, leaving 13 bases between the germline ends. The CDR3 runs to 14 residues. Germline V gene lookup returns CDR1 SNHLY and CDR2 FYNNEI. The CDR3 nucleotides are TGTGCCAGCAGTGAGGGCCCCCAGCGGGAAAAACTGTTTTTT. Residues: CASSEGPQREKLFF.

The chain carries TRBV28 and TRBJ2-7; tentatively, D is TRBD2 (5 bases). CDR3 length equals 12 residues. With 8 bases removed from V and 5 bases from J, the gap between germline ends came to 13 bases. Germline V gives CDR1 MDHEN, CDR2 SYDVKM. Here the CDR3 reads CASGLGVNEQYF. The CDR3 coding sequence is TGTGCCAGCGGCCTCGGGGTCAACGAGCAGTACTTC.

This clone appeared a few times. The rearrangement joins TRBV7-8 to TRBJ2-1; 7 bases match TRBD2. V lost 5 bases, J lost 0 bases, and 7 bases stayed unmatched. From germline, CDR1 is SGHVS and CDR2 FQNEAQ. The CDR3 covers 16 residues. Written as DNA, the CDR3 is TGTGCCAGCAGCCCCCGGGGGGTCAGCTCCTACAATGAGCAGTTCTTC. Protein product: CASSPRGVSSYNEQFF.